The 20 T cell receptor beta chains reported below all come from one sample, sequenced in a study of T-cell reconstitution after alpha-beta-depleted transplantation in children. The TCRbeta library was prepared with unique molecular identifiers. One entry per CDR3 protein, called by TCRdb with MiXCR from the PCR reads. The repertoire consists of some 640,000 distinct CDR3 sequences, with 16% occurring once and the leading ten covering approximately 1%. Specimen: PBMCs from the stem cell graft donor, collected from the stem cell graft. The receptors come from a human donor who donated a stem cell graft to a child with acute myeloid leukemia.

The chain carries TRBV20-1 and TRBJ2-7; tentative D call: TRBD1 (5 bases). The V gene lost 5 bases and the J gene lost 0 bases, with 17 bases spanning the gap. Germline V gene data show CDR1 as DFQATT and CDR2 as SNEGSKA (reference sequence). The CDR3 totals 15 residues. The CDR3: CSADDSFGSSYEQYV. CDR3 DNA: TGCAGTGCTGACGACAGTTTTGGAAGCTCCTACGAGCAGTACGTC.

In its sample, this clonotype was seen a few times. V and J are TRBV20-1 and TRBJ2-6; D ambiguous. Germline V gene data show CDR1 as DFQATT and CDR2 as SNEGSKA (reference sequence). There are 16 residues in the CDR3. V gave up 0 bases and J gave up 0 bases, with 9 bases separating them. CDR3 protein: CSARDARNSGANVLTF. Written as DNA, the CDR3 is TGCAGTGCTAGAGATGCGAGGAACTCTGGGGCCAACGTCCTGACTTTC.

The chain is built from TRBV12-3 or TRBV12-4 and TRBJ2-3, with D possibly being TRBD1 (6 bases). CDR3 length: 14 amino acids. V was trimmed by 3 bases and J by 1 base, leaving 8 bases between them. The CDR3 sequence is CASSFAGGTDTQYF. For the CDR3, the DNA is TGTGCCAGCAGTTTTGCAGGGGGCACAGATACGCAGTATTTT.

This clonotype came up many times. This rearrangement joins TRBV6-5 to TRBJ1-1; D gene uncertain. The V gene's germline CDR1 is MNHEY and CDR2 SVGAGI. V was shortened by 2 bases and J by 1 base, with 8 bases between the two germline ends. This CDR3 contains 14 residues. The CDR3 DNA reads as TGTGCCAGCAGTTACGGCAGGAAGAACACTGAAGCTTTCTTT. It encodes CASSYGRKNTEAFF.

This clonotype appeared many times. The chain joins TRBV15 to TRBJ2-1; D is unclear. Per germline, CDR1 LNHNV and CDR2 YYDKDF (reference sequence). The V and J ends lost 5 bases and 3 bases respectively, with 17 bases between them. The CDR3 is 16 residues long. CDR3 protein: CATSDRASSYYNEQFF. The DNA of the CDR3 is TGTGCCACCAGCGACCGGGCCTCATCCTACTACAATGAGCAGTTCTTC.

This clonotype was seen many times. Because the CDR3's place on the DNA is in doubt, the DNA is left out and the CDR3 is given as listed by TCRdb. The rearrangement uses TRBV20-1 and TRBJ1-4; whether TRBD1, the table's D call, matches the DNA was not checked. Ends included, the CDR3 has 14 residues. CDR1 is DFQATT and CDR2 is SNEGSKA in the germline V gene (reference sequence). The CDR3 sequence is CSARVGTGSRRVFF.

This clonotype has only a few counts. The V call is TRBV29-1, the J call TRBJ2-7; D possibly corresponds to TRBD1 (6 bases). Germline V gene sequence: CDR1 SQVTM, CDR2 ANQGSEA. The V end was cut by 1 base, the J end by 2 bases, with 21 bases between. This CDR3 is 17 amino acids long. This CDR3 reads CSVEGFDQGLLAYEQYF. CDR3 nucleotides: TGCAGCGTTGAAGGATTCGATCAGGGGCTGCTCGCCTACGAGCAGTACTTC.

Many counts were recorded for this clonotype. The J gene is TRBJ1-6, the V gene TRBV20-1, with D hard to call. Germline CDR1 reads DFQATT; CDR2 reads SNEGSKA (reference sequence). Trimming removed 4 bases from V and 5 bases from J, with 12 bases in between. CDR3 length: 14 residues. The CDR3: CSAMREVDNSPLHF. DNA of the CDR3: TGCAGTGCTATGAGGGAAGTGGATAATTCACCCCTCCACTTT.

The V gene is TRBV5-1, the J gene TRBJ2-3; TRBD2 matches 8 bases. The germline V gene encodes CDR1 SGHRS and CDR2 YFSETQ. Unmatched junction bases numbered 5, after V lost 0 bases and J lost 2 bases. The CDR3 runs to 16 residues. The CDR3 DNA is TGCGCCAGCAGCTTGGGTGGCGGGGGGTCCACAGATACGCAGTATTTT. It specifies CASSLGGGGSTDTQYF.

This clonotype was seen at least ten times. The CDR3 region is CASSYRGLASTDTQYF. CDR3 DNA: TGTGCCAGCAGTTACCGGGGGCTAGCGAGCACAGATACGCAGTATTTT. This rearrangement joins TRBV6-5 to TRBJ2-3; D may correspond to TRBD1 or TRBD2 (6 bases each). There are 16 residues in the CDR3. Per germline, CDR1 MNHEY and CDR2 SVGAGI. The V end lost 2 bases, the J end lost 0 bases, and 12 bases lay between the germline ends.

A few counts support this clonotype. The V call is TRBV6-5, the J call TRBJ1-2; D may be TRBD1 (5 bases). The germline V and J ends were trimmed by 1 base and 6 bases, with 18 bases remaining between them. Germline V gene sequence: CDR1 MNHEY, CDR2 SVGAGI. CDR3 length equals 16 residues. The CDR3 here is CASSYYLREPGHGYTF. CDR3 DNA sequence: TGTGCCAGCAGTTACTACCTCAGGGAGCCTGGCCATGGCTACACCTTC.

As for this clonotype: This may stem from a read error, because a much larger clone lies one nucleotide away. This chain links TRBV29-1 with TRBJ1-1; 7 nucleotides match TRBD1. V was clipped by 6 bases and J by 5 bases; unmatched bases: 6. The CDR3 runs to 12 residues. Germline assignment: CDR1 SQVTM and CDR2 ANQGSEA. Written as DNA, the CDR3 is TGCAGCGTAGGACAGGCGGGGACTGAAGCTTTCTTT. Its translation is CSVGQAGTEAFF.

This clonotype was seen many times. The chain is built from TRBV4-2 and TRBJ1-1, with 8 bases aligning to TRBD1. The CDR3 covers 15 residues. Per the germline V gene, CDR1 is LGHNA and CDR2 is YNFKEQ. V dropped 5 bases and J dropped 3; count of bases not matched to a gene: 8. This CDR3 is CASSSLDRGDTEAFF. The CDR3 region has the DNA TGTGCCAGCAGCTCGTTAGACAGGGGTGACACTGAAGCTTTCTTT.

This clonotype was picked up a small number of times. The CDR3 loop reads CASSPLGQVVGGYTF. The CDR3 DNA reads as TGCGCCAGCAGCCCACTAGGACAGGTAGTAGGAGGCTACACCTTC. The gene calls are TRBV4-3 and TRBJ1-2; TRBD1 matches 7 bases. The CDR3 consists of 15 residues. The ends lost 4 bases at V and 8 bases at J; junction bases unmatched: 13. Germline CDR1 is LGHNA and CDR2 is YSLEER.

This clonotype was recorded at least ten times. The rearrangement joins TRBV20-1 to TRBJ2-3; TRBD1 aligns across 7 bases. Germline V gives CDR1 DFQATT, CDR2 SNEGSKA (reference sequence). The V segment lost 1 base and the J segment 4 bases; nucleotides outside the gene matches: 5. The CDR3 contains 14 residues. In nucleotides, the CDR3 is TGCAGTGCTAGAGTTGACAGGGAATCAGATACGCAGTATTTT. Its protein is CSARVDRESDTQYF.

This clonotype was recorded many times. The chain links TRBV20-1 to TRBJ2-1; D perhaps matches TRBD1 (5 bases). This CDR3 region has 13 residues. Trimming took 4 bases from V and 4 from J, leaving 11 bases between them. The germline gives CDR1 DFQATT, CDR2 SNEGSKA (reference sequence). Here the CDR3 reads CSANRRGYNEQFF. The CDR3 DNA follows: TGCAGTGCTAACAGAAGGGGTTACAATGAGCAGTTCTTC.

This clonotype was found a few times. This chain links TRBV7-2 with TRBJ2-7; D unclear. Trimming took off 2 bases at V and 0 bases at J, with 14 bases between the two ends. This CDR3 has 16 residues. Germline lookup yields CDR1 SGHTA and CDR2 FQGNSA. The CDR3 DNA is TGTGCCAGCAGCTTATCTTCGCCAGTGTACTCCTACGAGCAGTACTTC. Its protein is CASSLSSPVYSYEQYF.

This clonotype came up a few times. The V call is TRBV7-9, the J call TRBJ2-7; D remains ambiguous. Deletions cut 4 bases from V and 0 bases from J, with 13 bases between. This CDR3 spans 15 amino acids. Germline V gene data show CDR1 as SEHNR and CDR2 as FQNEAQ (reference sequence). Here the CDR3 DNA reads TGTGCCAGCAGCTCTCGGGTATCGGACTCCTACGAGCAGTACTTC. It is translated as CASSSRVSDSYEQYF.

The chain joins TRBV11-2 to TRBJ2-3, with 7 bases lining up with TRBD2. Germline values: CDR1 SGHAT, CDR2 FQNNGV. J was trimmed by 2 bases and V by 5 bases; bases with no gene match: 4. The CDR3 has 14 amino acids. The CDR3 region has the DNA TGTGCCAGCAGCCCCGGGGGGATCACAGATACGCAGTATTTT. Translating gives CASSPGGITDTQYF.

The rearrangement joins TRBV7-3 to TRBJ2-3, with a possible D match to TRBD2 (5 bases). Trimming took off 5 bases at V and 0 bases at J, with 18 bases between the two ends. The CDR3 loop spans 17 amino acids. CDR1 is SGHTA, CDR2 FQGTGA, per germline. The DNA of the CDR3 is TGTGCCAGCAGCCGTGGACTGGAAATATCTAGCACAGATACGCAGTATTTT. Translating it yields CASSRGLEISSTDTQYF.